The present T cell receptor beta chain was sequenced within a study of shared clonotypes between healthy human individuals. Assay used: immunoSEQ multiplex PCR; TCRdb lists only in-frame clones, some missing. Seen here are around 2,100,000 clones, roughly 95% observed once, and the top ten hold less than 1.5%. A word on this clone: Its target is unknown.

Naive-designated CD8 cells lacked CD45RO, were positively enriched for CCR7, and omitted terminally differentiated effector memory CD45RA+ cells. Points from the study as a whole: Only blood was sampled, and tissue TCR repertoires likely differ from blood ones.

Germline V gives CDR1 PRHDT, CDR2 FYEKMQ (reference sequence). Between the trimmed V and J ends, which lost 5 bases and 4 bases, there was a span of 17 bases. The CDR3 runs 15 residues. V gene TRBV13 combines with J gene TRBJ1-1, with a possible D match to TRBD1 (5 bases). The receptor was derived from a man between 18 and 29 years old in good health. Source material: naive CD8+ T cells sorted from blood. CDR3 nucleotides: TGTGCCAGCAGCGACCCCCCGGGACGGATCACTGAAGCTTTCTTT. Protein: CASSDPPGRITEAFF.